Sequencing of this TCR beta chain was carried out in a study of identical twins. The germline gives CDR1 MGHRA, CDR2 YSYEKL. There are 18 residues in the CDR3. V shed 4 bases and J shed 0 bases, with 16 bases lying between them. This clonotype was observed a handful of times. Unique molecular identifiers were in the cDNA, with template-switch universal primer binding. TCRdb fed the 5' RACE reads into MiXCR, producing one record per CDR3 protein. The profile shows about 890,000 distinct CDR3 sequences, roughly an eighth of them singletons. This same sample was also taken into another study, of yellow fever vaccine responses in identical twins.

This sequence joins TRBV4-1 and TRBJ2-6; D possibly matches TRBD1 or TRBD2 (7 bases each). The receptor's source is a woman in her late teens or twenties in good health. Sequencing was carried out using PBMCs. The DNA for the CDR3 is TGCGCCAGCAGCCCAGGGGGGAGGGGCCCCTCTGGGGCCAACGTCCTGACTTTC. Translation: CASSPGGRGPSGANVLTF.